This TCR beta chain was sequenced for a study of blood T cell repertoires in COVID-19. This CDR3 is 14 amino acids long. Germline V CDR1 and CDR2: SEHNR, FQNEAQ (reference sequence). The V end was cut by 3 bases, the J end by 8 bases, with 13 bases between. The authors' processing: Counts of nucleated cells, estimated from reference gene primer amplification, were obtained. Repertoires were generated with immunoSEQ multiplex PCR, while TCRdb's copy carries only in-frame clones and drops some. That table furnishes V, J and clone size, whereas the DNA furnished D and trimming. Among approximately 25,000 clones listed, 60% to 75% were seen once.

This sequence was found in a man aged 45-60 years with COVID-19, enrolled during active disease. The chain carries TRBV7-9 and TRBJ2-2, with D possibly TRBD2 on 6 matching bases. Sequencing input: peripheral blood. The CDR3 region is CASSFRGYSGELFF. Written as DNA, the CDR3 is TGTGCCAGCAGCTTTCGGGGGTATTCGGGGGAGCTGTTTTTT.